The clone carrying this TCR beta chain was detected a few times. As yet, its antigen is unknown. Study findings and constraints: The larger cohort examined one V-J beta rearrangement, not whole repertoires.

Treg sorting used a CD4+CD25+CD127-/low gate. V gave up 8 bases and J gave up 3 bases; unmatched junction bases: 11. The CDR3 totals 16 residues. Germline loops: CDR1 MNHEY, CDR2 SMNVEV (reference sequence). From the 5' RACE reads, TCRdb called clonotypes with MiXCR, one entry per CDR3 protein. Here the sample spans about 43,000 distinct CDR3 sequences, roughly 22% being singletons. The sequencing input was Tregs sorted from a lymph node. This sequence originates from a female donor with breast cancer. V is TRBV27 and J is TRBJ2-7; TRBD2 agrees at 12 bases. CDR3 protein: CASRTTTSGRIYEQYF. The DNA of the CDR3 is TGTGCCAGCCGTACAACTACTAGCGGGAGGATCTACGAGCAGTACTTC.